A selection of T cell receptor beta chains follows, all from one sample in a study of quantifying T cell responses using KT2 cells. TCRdb used MiXCR to reprocess the UMI-ligation and nested PCR reads, holding one entry per CDR3 protein. The sample lists just under 50,000 distinct CDR3 sequences; approximately 10% were seen once. Input material: PBMCs spiked with cells of the T cell clone KT2. These receptors were taken from a human donor. CDR3s include the opening cysteine and the closing phenylalanine or tryptophan. Fields, in order: clone size, V gene, D gene, J gene, CDR3 protein, CDR3 DNA. A D gene is named only where the DNA matches it firmly. Clone size is not always given. Where it is, it says once, few, many or a class for expanded clones.

clone size: NA; V gene: TRBV13; D gene: TRBD1; J gene: TRBJ2-1; CDR3 protein: CASSLSAQGEYNEQFF; CDR3 DNA: TGTGCCAGCAGCTTAAGTGCCCAGGGGGAATACAATGAGCAGTTCTTC
clone size: many; V gene: TRBV24-1; D gene: NA; J gene: TRBJ2-4; CDR3 protein: CATSTISGHQYF; CDR3 DNA: TGTGCCACCAGTACGATATCGGGACACCAGTACTTC
clone size: NA; V gene: TRBV3-1; D gene: NA; J gene: TRBJ1-3; CDR3 protein: CASSPRPGPYSGNTIYF; CDR3 DNA: TGTGCCAGCAGCCCACGGCCGGGCCCATACTCTGGAAACACCATATATTTT
clone size: NA; V gene: TRBV20-1; D gene: NA; J gene: TRBJ2-3; CDR3 protein: CSARALGGAADTQYF; CDR3 DNA: TGCAGTGCTAGAGCCCTGGGGGGAGCTGCAGATACGCAGTATTTT
clone size: many; V gene: TRBV18; D gene: NA; J gene: TRBJ1-5; CDR3 protein: CASSPAGGNNQPQHF; CDR3 DNA: TGTGCCAGCTCACCGGCGGGAGGAAACAATCAGCCCCAGCATTTT
clone size: few; V gene: TRBV20-1; D gene: NA; J gene: TRBJ1-2; CDR3 protein: CSATGVTYGYTF; CDR3 DNA: TGCAGTGCTACAGGGGTTACCTATGGCTACACCTTC
clone size: few; V gene: TRBV12-3/TRBV12-4; D gene: NA; J gene: TRBJ1-6; CDR3 protein: CASSPTAIYNSPLHF; CDR3 DNA: TGTGCCAGCAGTCCGACAGCGATCTATAATTCACCCCTCCACTTT
clone size: NA; V gene: TRBV21-1; D gene: NA; J gene: TRBJ1-2; CDR3 protein: CALPGQGALSGYTF; CDR3 DNA: TGTGCCCTGCCGGGACAGGGGGCGCTTAGTGGCTACACCTTC
clone size: few; V gene: TRBV7-2; D gene: NA; J gene: TRBJ2-7; CDR3 protein: CASSFVQAYEQYF; CDR3 DNA: TGTGCCAGCAGCTTCGTACAGGCTTACGAGCAGTACTTC
clone size: NA; V gene: TRBV6-5; D gene: TRBD2; J gene: TRBJ2-1; CDR3 protein: CASSYRGTSGRFRDEQFF; CDR3 DNA: TGTGCCAGCAGTTACCGCGGGACTAGCGGGAGATTTAGGGATGAGCAGTTCTTC
clone size: few; V gene: TRBV19; D gene: NA; J gene: TRBJ1-6; CDR3 protein: CASSIEVARRPLHF; CDR3 DNA: TGTGCCAGTAGTATAGAGGTGGCACGTCGCCCCCTCCACTTT
clone size: NA; V gene: TRBV25-1; D gene: TRBD1; J gene: TRBJ1-1; CDR3 protein: CASSGTGGISLNTEAFF; CDR3 DNA: TGTGCCAGCAGTGGAACAGGGGGTATTTCCCTGAACACTGAAGCTTTCTTT
clone size: NA; V gene: TRBV7-9; D gene: TRBD1; J gene: TRBJ2-1; CDR3 protein: CASRDAEDRGKNEQFF; CDR3 DNA: TGTGCCAGCAGGGACGCGGAGGACAGGGGCAAAAATGAGCAGTTCTTC
clone size: few; V gene: TRBV20-1; D gene: NA; J gene: TRBJ1-1; CDR3 protein: CSARDWGVGTEAFF; CDR3 DNA: TGCAGTGCTAGAGATTGGGGAGTCGGCACTGAAGCTTTCTTT
clone size: many; V gene: TRBV29-1; D gene: NA; J gene: TRBJ2-7; CDR3 protein: CSVETAYEQYF; CDR3 DNA: TGCAGCGTTGAAACCGCCTACGAGCAGTACTTC
clone size: few; V gene: TRBV6-1; D gene: TRBD1; J gene: TRBJ2-1; CDR3 protein: CASSQDRGFSNEQFF; CDR3 DNA: TGTGCCAGCAGTCAAGACAGGGGATTTTCCAATGAGCAGTTCTTC
clone size: few; V gene: TRBV6-2/TRBV6-3; D gene: TRBD2; J gene: TRBJ2-3; CDR3 protein: CASSSSGRAVTDTQYF; CDR3 DNA: TGTGCCAGCAGTTCAAGCGGGAGGGCCGTCACAGATACGCAGTATTTT
clone size: few; V gene: TRBV20-1; D gene: TRBD1; J gene: TRBJ2-7; CDR3 protein: CSAAGTGDHEQYF; CDR3 DNA: TGCAGTGCTGCCGGGACAGGGGACCACGAGCAGTACTTC
clone size: many; V gene: TRBV20-1; D gene: NA; J gene: TRBJ2-7; CDR3 protein: CSASHPYSGSYEQYF; CDR3 DNA: TGCAGTGCCTCCCACCCCTATAGCGGTTCCTACGAGCAGTACTTC
clone size: few; V gene: TRBV6-5; D gene: NA; J gene: TRBJ2-3; CDR3 protein: CASSLSVGGTDTQYF; CDR3 DNA: TGTGCCAGCAGTCTATCGGTTGGCGGGACAGATACGCAGTATTTT
clone size: many; V gene: TRBV6-5; D gene: TRBD1; J gene: TRBJ2-2; CDR3 protein: CASSYSITGERGELFF; CDR3 DNA: TGTGCCAGCAGTTACTCGATAACAGGGGAGCGCGGGGAGCTGTTTTTT
clone size: NA; V gene: TRBV12-3/TRBV12-4; D gene: NA; J gene: TRBJ1-1; CDR3 protein: CASSSVPGGTEAFF; CDR3 DNA: TGTGCCAGCAGTTCAGTGCCCGGGGGCACTGAAGCTTTCTTT
clone size: few; V gene: TRBV9; D gene: TRBD2; J gene: TRBJ2-3; CDR3 protein: CASSVLAGGPSTDTQYF; CDR3 DNA: TGTGCCAGCAGCGTACTAGCGGGAGGCCCTAGCACAGATACGCAGTATTTT
clone size: NA; V gene: TRBV11-3; D gene: NA; J gene: TRBJ2-7; CDR3 protein: CASSLGGHGLREQYF; CDR3 DNA: TGTGCCAGCAGCTTAGGGGGACACGGGCTTCGGGAGCAGTACTTC
clone size: NA; V gene: TRBV6-6; D gene: TRBD1; J gene: TRBJ2-2; CDR3 protein: CASSYSTGGAGELFF; CDR3 DNA: TGTGCCAGCAGTTACTCAACAGGGGGCGCCGGGGAGCTGTTTTTT
clone size: many; V gene: TRBV4-1; D gene: NA; J gene: TRBJ1-3; CDR3 protein: CASSQDQTAIGNTIYF; CDR3 DNA: TGCGCCAGCAGCCAAGATCAGACAGCTATTGGAAACACCATATATTTT
clone size: many; V gene: TRBV9; D gene: NA; J gene: TRBJ1-1; CDR3 protein: CASSETGLNTEAFF; CDR3 DNA: TGTGCCAGCAGCGAGACAGGACTGAACACTGAAGCTTTCTTT
clone size: few; V gene: TRBV12-3/TRBV12-4; D gene: NA; J gene: TRBJ1-2; CDR3 protein: CASSFFPQGPILYGYTF; CDR3 DNA: TGTGCCAGCAGTTTTTTCCCGCAGGGCCCAATACTTTATGGCTACACCTTC
clone size: NA; V gene: TRBV7-3; D gene: TRBD2; J gene: TRBJ2-1; CDR3 protein: CASSPGLAINEQFF; CDR3 DNA: TGTGCCAGCAGCCCGGGACTAGCGATCAATGAGCAGTTCTTC
clone size: many; V gene: TRBV7-3; D gene: TRBD1; J gene: TRBJ1-2; CDR3 protein: CASSLMGTGSVGDYGYTF; CDR3 DNA: TGTGCCAGCAGCTTAATGGGGACAGGGAGCGTAGGGGACTATGGCTACACCTTC
clone size: many; V gene: TRBV12-3/TRBV12-4; D gene: TRBD2; J gene: TRBJ2-5; CDR3 protein: CASSFQLDLAGGRETQYF; CDR3 DNA: TGTGCCAGCAGTTTCCAACTGGATTTAGCGGGAGGCCGGGAGACCCAGTACTTC
clone size: NA; V gene: TRBV15; D gene: NA; J gene: TRBJ1-1; CDR3 protein: CATSRDLPGRHTSWNTEAFF; CDR3 DNA: TGTGCCACCAGCAGAGATCTTCCGGGACGACATACGAGTTGGAACACTGAAGCTTTCTTT
clone size: NA; V gene: TRBV5-1; D gene: TRBD2; J gene: TRBJ2-3; CDR3 protein: CASSKAGAPDTQYF; CDR3 DNA: TGCGCCAGCAGTAAAGCGGGAGCCCCAGATACGCAGTATTTT
clone size: NA; V gene: TRBV6-1; D gene: TRBD2; J gene: TRBJ2-5; CDR3 protein: CASSPGLAETQYF; CDR3 DNA: TGTGCCAGCAGTCCGGGACTAGCGGAGACCCAGTACTTC
clone size: few; V gene: TRBV25-1; D gene: TRBD1; J gene: TRBJ2-7; CDR3 protein: CASSPTGTGDEQYF; CDR3 DNA: TGTGCCAGCAGCCCCACCGGGACAGGGGACGAGCAGTACTTC
clone size: few; V gene: TRBV12-3/TRBV12-4; D gene: TRBD1; J gene: TRBJ2-4; CDR3 protein: CASSLRQGAHVDLRPIQYF; CDR3 DNA: TGTGCCAGCAGTTTAAGACAGGGGGCGCACGTCGACTTGCGGCCCATTCAGTACTTC
clone size: NA; V gene: TRBV2; D gene: NA; J gene: TRBJ1-1; CDR3 protein: CASSPNGLLNTEAFF; CDR3 DNA: TGTGCCAGCAGTCCTAACGGGCTATTGAACACTGAAGCTTTCTTT
clone size: NA; V gene: TRBV20-1; D gene: NA; J gene: TRBJ2-7; CDR3 protein: CSARDRNYEQYF; CDR3 DNA: TGCAGTGCTAGAGACAGAAACTACGAGCAGTACTTC
clone size: few; V gene: TRBV7-3; D gene: TRBD2; J gene: TRBJ2-5; CDR3 protein: CASSPGLAGVGRQETQYF; CDR3 DNA: TGTGCCAGCAGCCCGGGACTAGCGGGAGTTGGTAGGCAAGAGACCCAGTACTTC
clone size: NA; V gene: TRBV11-2; D gene: TRBD2; J gene: TRBJ2-7; CDR3 protein: CASSTRTSPLNEQYF; CDR3 DNA: TGTGCCAGCAGCACACGGACTAGCCCCCTCAACGAGCAGTACTTC
clone size: many; V gene: TRBV29-1; D gene: NA; J gene: TRBJ1-1; CDR3 protein: CSVSLGQNTEAFF; CDR3 DNA: TGCAGCGTCAGCCTAGGGCAAAACACTGAAGCTTTCTTT
clone size: many; V gene: TRBV7-2; D gene: TRBD1; J gene: TRBJ2-7; CDR3 protein: CASSLSGGASYEQYF; CDR3 DNA: TGTGCCAGCAGCTTATCAGGGGGCGCCTCCTACGAGCAGTACTTC
clone size: NA; V gene: TRBV29-1; D gene: NA; J gene: TRBJ1-1; CDR3 protein: CSSRRTQGGTEAFF; CDR3 DNA: TGCAGCTCCCGGAGGACACAGGGAGGGACTGAAGCTTTCTTT
clone size: many; V gene: TRBV5-6; D gene: NA; J gene: TRBJ1-1; CDR3 protein: CASSLFGELAQGTEAFF; CDR3 DNA: TGTGCCAGCAGCTTGTTCGGGGAATTAGCACAGGGAACTGAAGCTTTCTTT
clone size: NA; V gene: TRBV6-6; D gene: NA; J gene: TRBJ1-3; CDR3 protein: CASSYGGNTIYF; CDR3 DNA: TGTGCCAGCAGTTATGGGGGAAACACCATATATTTT
clone size: NA; V gene: TRBV6-1; D gene: NA; J gene: TRBJ2-1; CDR3 protein: CASKNPGHISPFLFF; CDR3 DNA: TGTGCCAGCAAAAATCCGGGACATATCTCACCCTTTCTGTTCTTC
clone size: few; V gene: TRBV12-3/TRBV12-4; D gene: NA; J gene: TRBJ1-1; CDR3 protein: CASSFNSLVNTEAFF; CDR3 DNA: TGTGCCAGCAGTTTTAACAGCCTGGTGAACACTGAAGCTTTCTTT
clone size: NA; V gene: TRBV11-2; D gene: NA; J gene: TRBJ1-6; CDR3 protein: CASSPLNSYNSPLHF; CDR3 DNA: TGTGCCAGCAGCCCCCTAAACTCCTATAATTCACCCCTCCACTTT
clone size: few; V gene: TRBV3-1; D gene: NA; J gene: TRBJ2-1; CDR3 protein: CASSQVSAGEQFF; CDR3 DNA: TGTGCCAGCAGCCAAGTCTCAGCCGGGGAGCAGTTCTTC
clone size: NA; V gene: TRBV2; D gene: NA; J gene: TRBJ1-1; CDR3 protein: CASTDWGGLTEAFF; CDR3 DNA: TGTGCCAGCACCGATTGGGGGGGTCTCACTGAAGCTTTCTTT
clone size: NA; V gene: TRBV7-7; D gene: TRBD1; J gene: TRBJ1-2; CDR3 protein: CASSLPGRTGTNYGYTF; CDR3 DNA: TGTGCCAGCAGCCTTCCCGGCCGGACAGGGACTAACTATGGCTACACCTTC
clone size: many; V gene: TRBV29-1; D gene: TRBD1; J gene: TRBJ1-2; CDR3 protein: CSVAPDRGYGYTF; CDR3 DNA: TGCAGCGTGGCCCCGGACAGGGGCTATGGCTACACCTTC
clone size: many; V gene: TRBV9; D gene: TRBD2; J gene: TRBJ2-3; CDR3 protein: CASSGGLAGFTDTQYF; CDR3 DNA: TGTGCCAGCAGCGGGGGGCTAGCGGGGTTCACAGATACGCAGTATTTT